This paragraph reports one T cell receptor beta chain. Its antigen is unknown. At one end the junction does not follow the germline gene, possibly because of a read error. Every TCR beta cDNA library bore unique molecular identifiers. Input amounts of roughly 1 to 10 million T cells were used. These gave roughly 500,000 cDNA molecules, so each molecule approximated one T cell. TCRdb recomputed calls from the PCR reads with MiXCR, one row per CDR3 protein. The sample holds a few hundred thousand distinct CDR3 sequences, 34% seen once. CDR1 SGHTA and CDR2 FQGNSA come from the germline V gene. This CDR3 is built from 12 residues. The data originate from a study of post-analysis software for immune sequencing data. The overall study: Courses of disease covered relapsing-remitting, secondary progressive and progressive-relapsing multiple sclerosis. Points from the study as a whole: In patients, TRBV5-6, TRBV5-1 and TRBV20-1 belonged to roughly five TRBV segments found more frequently than in controls. For normalized Chao1 diversity, multiple sclerosis patients scored significantly lower than controls did. The authors found that F measure strongly co-clustered same-batch samples.

This sequence joins TRBV7-2 and TRBJ1-4; D gene unclear. Sequenced: blood. The clonotype comes from a girl under 18 with multiple sclerosis. The CDR3 DNA reads as TGTGCTAGCAGCTCCGCATATGAAAAACTGTTTTTT. Its protein is CASSSAYEKLFF.